This T cell receptor (beta chain) was recovered during a study of shared clonotypes between healthy human individuals. Turning to this clone: Its specificity is not known.

The split of CD4+ cells yielded CD45RA+ naive and CD45RA-negative memory subsets. Over several immunoSEQ plates, each subset's genomic DNA was distributed in even portions. Study processing details: Filtering differed since immunoSEQ provided only junctions, with no quality scores. The protocol was immunoSEQ multiplex PCR, while the TCRdb copy is restricted to in-frame clones and leaves out a portion. That table supplies the V and J calls and clone size; D and trimming were determined from the DNA. The sample includes some 1 million clones, around 74% seen only once; the top ten take about 1.5%. The CDR3 has 15 residues. Looked up from germline, CDR1 is SNHLY and CDR2 is FYNNEI. The V and J ends lost 1 base and 5 bases respectively, with 14 bases between them. General study findings and limits: Sequencing depth was a factor that was expected to affect clonotype sharing among donors.

The TCR sequence derives from a man aged 18 to 35 in good health. V gene TRBV2 combines with J gene TRBJ2-5; D is perhaps TRBD2 (5 bases). Material for sequencing was memory CD4+ T cells sorted from blood. Subset reported: CD45RA-negative fraction. The CDR3 bases are TGTGCCAGCAGTGAAGTAGGGCTAGCCATGGAGACCCAGTACTTC. It codes for CASSEVGLAMETQYF. The full variable domain, in which reference TRBV2 and TRBJ2-5 provide the parts outside the CDR3, is EPEVTQTPSHQVTQMGQEVILRCVPISNHLYFYWYRQILGQKVEFLVSFYNNEISEKSEIFDDQFSVERPDGSNFTLKIRSTKLEDSAMYFCASSEVGLAMETQYFGPGTRLLVL.